Listed here are 18 T cell receptor beta chains from one sample, sequenced in a study of cytomegalovirus exposure and HLA in healthy donors. 60 Vbeta and 13 Jbeta primers were used in PCR. The protocol was immunoSEQ multiplex PCR, while the TCRdb copy is restricted to in-frame clones and leaves out a portion. This table has 85,000 to 100,000 clones, around 64% appearing once. What was sequenced was PBMCs. The origin of the receptors is a man aged 55 to 70 in good health and CMV-seronegative.

The CDR3 loop reads CASSPVGGSSYEQYF. The CDR3 DNA sequence: TGTGCCAGCAGCCCCGTGGGGGGGAGCTCCTACGAGCAGTACTTC. The chain joins TRBV5-4 to TRBJ2-7; TRBD2 matches at 7 bases. Unmatched junction bases numbered 7, after V lost 4 bases and J lost 0 bases. Germline CDR1 is SGHNT and CDR2 is YYREEE (reference sequence). CDR3 length: 15 amino acids.

A few counts support this clone. The chain employs TRBV9 and TRBJ1-6; D unclear. Germline CDR1 SGDLS, CDR2 YYNGEE. The CDR3 runs to 15 residues. V was trimmed by 3 bases and J by 7 bases, leaving 14 bases between them. CDR3 in DNA: TGTGCCAGCAGCGAGGGAGGAGGCTGGAATTCACCCCTCCACTTT. Protein sequence: CASSEGGGWNSPLHF.

The V and J genes are TRBV6-5 and TRBJ2-7; 7 bases are shared with TRBD1. The CDR3 spans 15 residues. The germline gives CDR1 MNHEY, CDR2 SVGAGI. V lost 5 bases and J lost 2; bases outside the gene matches: 9. CDR3 sequence: CASSPPGQKTYEQYF. For the CDR3, the DNA is TGTGCCAGCAGTCCCCCGGGACAGAAAACCTACGAGCAGTACTTC.

The V call is TRBV29-1, the J call TRBJ1-1, with D hard to call. V shed 7 bases and J shed 0 bases, with 12 bases lying between them. The V gene's germline CDR1 is SQVTM and CDR2 ANQGSEA. The CDR3 covers 13 residues. CDR3 amino acids: CSGQQNMNTEAFF. The CDR3 DNA is TGCAGCGGTCAACAGAACATGAACACTGAAGCTTTCTTT. Together with reference TRBV29-1 and TRBJ1-1, the CDR3 gives the full variable domain: SAVISQKPSRDICQRGTSLTIQCQVDSQVTMMFWYRQQPGQSLTLIATANQGSEATYESGFVIDKFPISRPNLTFSTLTVSNMSPEDSSIYLCSGQQNMNTEAFFGQGTRLTVV.

In its sample, this clone was seen once. The chain recombines TRBV11-2 with TRBJ2-6; tentative D call: TRBD2 (7 bases). Looked up from germline, CDR1 is SGHAT and CDR2 is FQNNGV. This CDR3 spans 15 amino acids. V was trimmed by 6 bases and J by 4 bases, leaving 13 bases between them. In DNA, the CDR3 is TGTGCCAGCAGTTTTCCGGGGGGCGGGGCCAACGTCCTGACTTTC. It yields the protein CASSFPGGGANVLTF.

The chain employs TRBV6-6 and TRBJ2-2; D may be TRBD2 (5 bases). The V gene's germline CDR1 is MNHNY and CDR2 SVGAGI (reference sequence). The V gene lost 5 bases and the J gene lost 0 bases, with 10 bases spanning the gap. This CDR3 contains 15 residues. CDR3 coding DNA: TGTGCCAGCAGTCACGGGGTAACGAACACCGGGGAGCTGTTTTTT. Translated, it gives CASSHGVTNTGELFF.

The chain links TRBV5-6 to TRBJ2-1; the D gene is possibly TRBD1 (6 bases). The CDR3 covers 18 residues. V lost 1 base and J lost 4, with 21 bases in between. Germline CDR1 reads SGHDT; CDR2 reads YYEEEE. CDR3: CASSLRRLAQQGYNEQFF. The CDR3 bases are TGTGCCAGCAGCTTGCGTAGGTTGGCTCAACAGGGATACAATGAGCAGTTCTTC.

V gene TRBV19 combines with J gene TRBJ1-2; TRBD1 matches at 11 bases. Per the germline V gene, CDR1 is LNHDA and CDR2 is SQIVND (reference sequence). V shed 3 bases and J 1 base; nucleotides not matched to a gene: 13. The CDR3 is 19 amino acids. This CDR3 is CASSIAYLDGTGGNYGYTF. CDR3 bases: TGTGCCAGTAGTATTGCTTATTTGGACGGGACAGGGGGTAACTATGGCTACACCTTC.

The rearrangement links TRBV6-5 to TRBJ2-3; D is perhaps TRBD1 (6 bases). Germline V gene sequence: CDR1 MNHEY, CDR2 SVGAGI. The CDR3 has 16 residues. Trimming left V 0 bases short and J 2 bases short, with 12 bases between. The CDR3 loop is CASSYSGAGFTDTQYF. CDR3 sequence (DNA): TGTGCCAGCAGTTACTCGGGGGCGGGTTTCACAGATACGCAGTATTTT.

This clone was counted a few times. The rearrangement links TRBV29-1 to TRBJ2-2; TRBD1 might be the D (6 bases). With 7 bases removed from V and 1 base from J, the gap between germline ends came to 7 bases. Germline V gene data show CDR1 as SQVTM and CDR2 as ANQGSEA. CDR3 length: 12 amino acids. The CDR3 loop is CSAQGNTGELFF. The CDR3 DNA sequence: TGCAGCGCACAGGGGAACACCGGGGAGCTGTTTTTT.

The chain carries TRBV27 and TRBJ1-1, with unresolved D. Germline assignment: CDR1 MNHEY and CDR2 SMNVEV (reference sequence). With 1 base removed from V and 0 bases from J, the gap between germline ends came to 9 bases. The CDR3 is made up of 15 amino acids. The CDR3 reads CASSLFPYLNTEAFF. The CDR3 DNA sequence: TGTGCCAGCAGTTTATTCCCCTACTTGAACACTGAAGCTTTCTTT.

This chain joins TRBV18 and TRBJ1-1; D is possibly TRBD1 (6 bases). The germline CDR1 and CDR2 sequences are KGHSH and LQKENI. Trimming took 3 bases from V and 0 from J, leaving 20 bases between them. The CDR3 has 18 amino acids. The CDR3 spells CASSPVDSPIKLNTEAFF. CDR3 nucleotides: TGTGCCAGCTCACCGGTGGACAGCCCAATTAAGCTGAACACTGAAGCTTTCTTT. Based on the CDR3 plus reference TRBV18 and TRBJ1-1, the full variable domain is NAGVMQNPRHLVRRRGQEARLRCSPMKGHSHVYWYRQLPEEGLKFMVYLQKENIIDESGMPKERFSAEFPKEGPSILRIQQVVRGDSAAYFCASSPVDSPIKLNTEAFFGQGTRLTVV.

The rearrangement links TRBV19 to TRBJ1-5; TRBD1 agrees at 8 bases. This CDR3 region has 17 residues. Trimming took 7 bases from V and 1 from J; bases not matched to a gene: 12. Germline-derived CDR1 and CDR2 are LNHDA and SQIVND (reference sequence). The CDR3 region is CASTDYPTGASNQPQHF. The CDR3 nucleotides read TGTGCCAGTACCGACTACCCGACAGGGGCGAGCAATCAGCCCCAGCATTTT.

V gene TRBV19 combines with J gene TRBJ1-6; D ambiguous. V dropped 3 bases and J dropped 6 bases, with 12 bases sitting between them. Per the germline V gene, CDR1 is LNHDA and CDR2 is SQIVND (reference sequence). The CDR3 totals 15 residues. The chain's CDR3 is CASSIRVLGNSPLHF. The DNA for the CDR3 is TGTGCCAGTAGTATTCGGGTCCTTGGTAATTCACCCCTCCACTTT.

The gene calls are TRBV10-1 and TRBJ1-6; D unclear. The CDR3 is 13 amino acids. Germline V gives CDR1 WNHNN, CDR2 SYGVQD (reference sequence). V dropped 2 bases and J dropped 7 bases, with 6 bases sitting between them. The CDR3 DNA sequence: TGCGCCAGCAGTGAGACGGTAAATTCACCCCTCCACTTT. This codes for CASSETVNSPLHF.

The chain employs TRBV7-9 and TRBJ2-7, with 9 bases matching TRBD2. Germline V gene sequence: CDR1 SEHNR, CDR2 FQNEAQ (reference sequence). The CDR3 is 15 residues long. V shed 5 bases, J shed 5 bases, and the junction held 10 bases outside the gene matches. As DNA, the CDR3 is TGTGCCAGCAGCGACTTTGGGGGCGGGAGGGACGAGCAGTACTTC. Translated, it gives CASSDFGGGRDEQYF. The full variable domain, rest sourced from reference TRBV7-9 and TRBJ2-7, is DTGVSQNPRHKITKRGQNVTFRCDPISEHNRLYWYRQTLGQGPEFLTYFQNEAQLEKSRLLSDRFSAERPKGSFSTLEIQRTEQGDSAMYLCASSDFGGGRDEQYFGPGTRLTVT.

This chain uses TRBV28 with TRBJ1-4; 8 bases are a match to TRBD1. Germline V gene lookup returns CDR1 MDHEN and CDR2 SYDVKM. V gave up 1 base and J gave up 2 bases; unmatched junction bases: 12. This CDR3 spans 19 amino acids. The CDR3 sequence: CASSLSTGTGGVTNEKLFF. The CDR3 DNA sequence: TGTGCCAGCAGTTTATCCACCGGGACAGGCGGGGTCACTAATGAAAAACTGTTTTTT.

This rearrangement joins TRBV7-6 to TRBJ2-3, with D perhaps matching TRBD1 (6 bases). Germline CDR1 SGHVS, CDR2 FNYEAQ. V lost 3 bases to trimming and J lost 2 bases, with 18 bases between them. The CDR3 totals 17 residues. DNA for the CDR3: TGTGCCAGCAGCTTGATACCGGGACAAGCAATCACAGATACGCAGTATTTT. Translated: CASSLIPGQAITDTQYF.